The sequence of this TCR beta chain was determined in a study of blood T cell repertoires in COVID-19. Study at large: Samples representing acute and convalescent COVID-19 were sourced from the United States, Italy and Spain. Sources were T cells, B-cell-depleted T cells, or PBMCs; the material itself was cDNA or gDNA.

Data came from immunoSEQ multiplex PCR; TCRdb stores just in-frame clones and leaves some out. This sample has under 200,000 clones, with roughly 86% found just once. Germline V gene lookup returns CDR1 SGHNT and CDR2 YYREEE (reference sequence). V shed 3 bases and J 9 bases; nucleotides not matched to a gene: 3. The CDR3 runs 14 residues. This clone appeared a single time. Sequences were obtained from peripheral blood. The receptor's source is a young man with active or convalescent COVID-19. The rearrangement links TRBV5-4 to TRBJ2-1; the match to TRBD2 covers 13 bases. The CDR3 DNA reads as TGTGCCAGCAGCTCGGGACTAGCGGGACTTGAGCAGTTCTTC. Its translation is CASSSGLAGLEQFF.